Listed here are 10 T cell receptor beta chains from one sample, sequenced in a study of human T cells and chemical hapten exposure. A single record per CDR3 protein comes from TCRdb applying MiXCR to the RACE reads. The sample holds tens of thousands of distinct CDR3 sequences, 11% seen once. This sample's time point: patch test 3, about 24 weeks after DPC sensitization. Described treatment: therapeutic diphenylcyclopropenone sensitization with weekly scalp DPC. This specimen was whole blood, taken in connection with sensitization to the hapten diphenylcyclopropenone (DPC). The receptors were gathered from a woman aged 50 to 65 with alopecia areata. Some clones in this sample may be carry-over from other donors' samples.

V usage is TRBV18 and J usage is TRBJ2-2, with D tentatively TRBD1 (5 bases). Trimming left V 2 bases short and J 1 base short, with 11 bases between. The CDR3 sequence is 16 residues long. Germline V lookup: CDR1 KGHSH, CDR2 LQKENI. The CDR3 nucleotides are TGTGCCAGCTCACCAATGCTAGGACAGAACACCGGGGAGCTGTTTTTT. Its protein product is CASSPMLGQNTGELFF.

The chain couples TRBV19 to TRBJ1-2; 7 bases are shared with TRBD1. Germline V gene sequence: CDR1 LNHDA, CDR2 SQIVND (reference sequence). J was trimmed by 4 bases and V by 5 bases; bases with no gene match: 7. This CDR3 spans 14 amino acids. The CDR3 region is CASSSTGASYGYTF. As DNA, the CDR3 is TGTGCCAGTAGTTCTACAGGGGCCTCCTATGGCTACACCTTC. The complete variable domain, with remaining parts taken from reference TRBV19 and TRBJ1-2, reads DGGITQSPKYLFRKEGQNVTLSCEQNLNHDAMYWYRQDPGQGLRLIYYSQIVNDFQKGDIAEGYSVSREKKESFPLTVTSAQKNPTAFYLCASSSTGASYGYTFGSGTRLTVV.

At least ten counts were recorded for this clonotype. DNA of the CDR3: TGTGCCAGCAGCCCGACTAGCGGGAACACAGATACGCAGTATTTT. It is translated as CASSPTSGNTDTQYF. The chain uses TRBV21-1 and TRBJ2-3; the table gives TRBD2 as D, unverified against the DNA. TRBV21-1 is a recognized pseudogene. The CDR3 totals 15 residues.

The V and J genes are TRBV29-1 and TRBJ2-1, with 14 bases that match TRBD2. V dropped 7 bases and J dropped 8; count of bases not matched to a gene: 4. CDR3 length: 13 residues. The germline CDR1 and CDR2 sequences are SQVTM and ANQGSEA. The CDR3 DNA is TGCAGCGGAGGGACTAGCGGGAGCGATGAGCAGTTCTTC. Its protein is CSGGTSGSDEQFF.

This clonotype was observed a few times. The chain combines TRBV19 with TRBJ1-2; D gene ambiguous. CDR3 size: 13 residues. V lost 1 base and J lost 10, with 13 bases in between. Germline-derived CDR1 and CDR2 are LNHDA and SQIVND (reference sequence). CDR3 sequence (DNA): TGTGCCAGTAGTATAGTACATGGACCCTCCTACACCTTC. Protein: CASSIVHGPSYTF.

This clonotype has ten or more counts. The rearrangement links TRBV7-9 to TRBJ1-6; D is ambiguous. This CDR3 spans 15 amino acids. Between the trimmed V and J ends, which lost 6 bases and 7 bases, there was a span of 16 bases. Looked up from germline, CDR1 is SEHNR and CDR2 is FQNEAQ (reference sequence). The CDR3 nucleotides are TGTGCCAGCAGTCGGACCGCATTTGGGAATTCACCCCTCCACTTT. Its protein product is CASSRTAFGNSPLHF. Together with reference TRBV7-9 and TRBJ1-6, the CDR3 gives the full variable domain: DTGVSQNPRHKITKRGQNVTFRCDPISEHNRLYWYRQTLGQGPEFLTYFQNEAQLEKSRLLSDRFSAERPKGSFSTLEIQRTEQGDSAMYLCASSRTAFGNSPLHFGNGTRLTVT.

The table lists this clonotype with many counts. The chain has TRBV12-3 or TRBV12-4 and TRBJ2-5; D remains unclear. This CDR3 has 14 residues. Deletions cut 7 bases from V and 6 bases from J, with 18 bases between. For the CDR3, the DNA is TGTGCCAGCACCGATCCCCCTATGGGCAAGACCCAGTACTTC. Translated: CASTDPPMGKTQYF.

This clonotype has a count of ten or more. The genes are TRBV12-3 or TRBV12-4 and TRBJ2-5; 9 nucleotides align to TRBD2. This CDR3 is 16 amino acids long. V shed 2 bases and J 2 bases; nucleotides not matched to a gene: 6. The CDR3 DNA reads TGTGCCAGCAGTTTAACAGCGGGAGGAAGTCAAGAGACCCAGTACTTC. It translates to CASSLTAGGSQETQYF.

This clonotype was observed many times. CDR3 nucleotides: TGCAGTGCTAGAGGGCTGAAAGGGGCCAACGTCCTGACTTTC. It yields the protein CSARGLKGANVLTF. The chain carries TRBV20-1 and TRBJ2-6; no clear D. The CDR3 is 14 residues long. From germline, CDR1 is DFQATT and CDR2 SNEGSKA (reference sequence). V was cut by 1 base and J by 4 bases, with 8 bases left in between.

This clonotype was recorded at least ten times. This chain joins TRBV5-6 and TRBJ2-1; D uncertain. There are 18 residues in the CDR3. Germline CDR1 SGHDT, CDR2 YYEEEE. With 0 bases removed from V and 0 bases from J, the gap between germline ends came to 16 bases. The CDR3 is CASSLGPSGSSSYNEQFF. Written as DNA, the CDR3 is TGTGCCAGCAGCTTGGGTCCTTCGGGTTCCAGCTCCTACAATGAGCAGTTCTTC.